The following is a TCR beta chain sequence with its context. The target of this receptor is not known. The sample holds no much larger clone one base away, and base qualities are not on file. This sample was included in a study of cytomegalovirus exposure and HLA in healthy donors (dated by TCRdb to 2015 to 2018). Context from the whole study: According to a later analysis, the 120 validation repertoires were produced on the same platform as the approximately 600 repertoires of the first cohort. The aim of the study was to test whether cataloging public T cell receptors could identify signatures of past pathogen exposure. Along with the approximately 650-subject first cohort, a separate validation cohort of 120 different subjects was used. High-throughput TCR immunosequencing, statistical association of individual TCRs with disease status, and machine learning were combined to predict cytomegalovirus infection status.

The full study reports these points: In vitro tests confirmed that a few of the cytomegalovirus-associated TCR beta chains recognize cytomegalovirus antigens. In a later analysis, TCRs clustered in the first cohort were found to also tend to co-occur in the roughly 130 validation repertoires, with 85% to 95% of cluster scores above 0. The validation cohort had no HLA typing available for a later analysis, so co-occurrence within that cohort was assessed over all 130 or so repertoires. Across donors, most TCR sequences were observed very rarely, whereas some public TCRs were present in many individuals. The classifier was reported to diagnose cytomegalovirus status with high specificity and sensitivity in both the original and validation cohorts. The authors suggested that the approach could potentially be extended to other disease states and immunological phenotypes. The study listed approximately 150 TCR beta chains as associated with cytomegalovirus.

To prepare the library, the immunoSEQ multiplex PCR assay was applied. From the authors' description of their analysis: A statistical classification framework was built to diagnose cytomegalovirus status from the catalog of TCR beta chain sequences. Imported from immuneACCESS, the table was reduced by TCRdb to in-frame sequences with V and J called. These copies leave out some clones; in studies compared against another copy, an unresolved V gene accounts for under half, and the cause of the remainder is not known. That table gives V, J and clone size, and the DNA gave D and trimming. This sample has around 300,000 clones in its table, and around 87% of those were observed once. Of the sample, 0.95% to 1.5% is held by the ten largest clones. Separate from the roughly 650-subject first cohort, the validation cohort of 90 to 150 subjects was the group to which the donors belonged. V was cut back by 7 bases and J by 3 bases, leaving a gap of 18 bases between them. Reading from cysteine to phenylalanine, the CDR3 counts 15 amino acids. Of all the DNA, just the CDR3 is kept, 45 bases in frame from base 1. The CDR1 and CDR2 encoded by the germline V gene (reference sequence) are LNHDA and SQIVND.

Sequencing was carried out using PBMCs. Recombination connected TRBV19 to TRBJ1-2; there is no confident call for the D gene. This clonotype originated in a woman aged 25 to 45 in good health and CMV-seropositive. The DNA sequence is given as TGTGCCAGTACCTTGATCATGGGAGTCGACTATGGCTACACCTTC. This yields the protein CASTLIMGVDYGYTF.